One sample yielded the 12 T cell receptor beta chains listed below, sequenced in a study of response to subunit inactivated influenza vaccine. TCRdb called the RT-PCR reads again in MiXCR, with one record for every CDR3 protein. This table holds 650,000 to 850,000 distinct CDR3 sequences, around 13% found once. The source material was PBMCs from blood, sampled 14 days before vaccination. The source of these receptors is a man aged 50 to 59 who received an inactivated influenza vaccine.

This chain uses TRBV7-9 with TRBJ2-5; D perhaps matches TRBD2 (5 bases). Trimming stripped 0 bases from V and 2 bases from J, with 13 bases between. CDR3 length equals 16 residues. Germline V gene lookup returns CDR1 SEHNR and CDR2 FQNEAQ (reference sequence). CDR3 nucleotide sequence: TGTGCCAGCAGCTTAGCGTACCGGGGAAGTCAAGAGACCCAGTACTTC. It translates to CASSLAYRGSQETQYF.

In its sample, this clonotype was seen a few times. This sequence joins TRBV5-1 and TRBJ1-1; D call uncertain. Deletions cut 3 bases from V and 1 base from J, with 13 bases between. This CDR3 contains 15 residues. Germline V gene lookup returns CDR1 SGHRS and CDR2 YFSETQ. CDR3 sequence: CASSSSLERNTEAFF. The DNA of the CDR3 is TGCGCCAGCAGCTCTTCGTTAGAGAGGAACACTGAAGCTTTCTTT.

This clonotype was recorded a few times. V gene TRBV9 combines with J gene TRBJ2-7; 8 nucleotides agree with TRBD2. Germline V gene lookup returns CDR1 SGDLS and CDR2 YYNGEE. There are 15 residues in the CDR3. With V trimmed by 0 bases and J by 8 bases, 10 bases remained unmatched. CDR3: CASSVDWREDTKQYF. CDR3 nucleotide sequence: TGTGCCAGCAGCGTAGATTGGCGGGAGGACACGAAGCAGTACTTC. The full variable domain, its missing parts supplied by reference TRBV9 and TRBJ2-7, is DSGVTQTPKHLITATGQRVTLRCSPRSGDLSVYWYQQSLDQGLQFLIQYYNGEERAKGNILERFSAQQFPDLHSELNLSSLELGDSALYFCASSVDWREDTKQYFGPGTRLTVT.

This clonotype has only a few counts. The rearrangement uses TRBV2 and TRBJ2-7; 11 bases agree with TRBD1. From germline, CDR1 is SNHLY and CDR2 FYNNEI. CDR3 length equals 15 residues. V was clipped by 5 bases and J by 3 bases; unmatched bases: 6. The CDR3 loop reads CASSPDRGLSYEQYF. The CDR3 DNA is TGTGCCAGCAGTCCGGACAGGGGGCTTAGCTACGAGCAGTACTTC.

There are a few counts of this clonotype. The chain joins TRBV24-1 to TRBJ2-5; TRBD1 aligns across 9 bases. CDR1 is KGHDR, CDR2 SFDVKD, per germline. J was trimmed by 3 bases and V by 6 bases; bases with no gene match: 4. The CDR3 totals 14 residues. CDR3: CATSPGTGKETQYF. CDR3 in DNA: TGTGCCACCAGTCCCGGGACAGGGAAAGAGACCCAGTACTTC.

The V gene is TRBV20-1, the J gene TRBJ2-1; no clear D. Per the germline V gene, CDR1 is DFQATT and CDR2 is SNEGSKA (reference sequence). The CDR3 is 12 residues long. Trimming left V 2 bases short and J 3 bases short, with 5 bases between. The CDR3 region has the DNA TGCAGTGCTAGACTAGTCTACAATGAGCAGTTCTTC. Amino acid sequence: CSARLVYNEQFF.

This clonotype has more than one count but fewer than ten. The V call is TRBV19, the J call TRBJ1-1, with 7 nucleotides matching TRBD1. The CDR3 loop spans 13 amino acids. Germline V gene sequence: CDR1 LNHDA, CDR2 SQIVND (reference sequence). V shed 8 bases, J shed 1 base, and the junction held 4 bases outside the gene matches. The CDR3 spells CASLRQGNTEAFF. The CDR3 region has the DNA TGTGCCAGTCTTAGACAGGGGAACACTGAAGCTTTCTTT.

This clonotype turned up a few times. The V call is TRBV7-2, the J call TRBJ1-2, with D perhaps TRBD1 (5 bases). The germline V and J ends were trimmed by 5 bases and 4 bases, with 11 bases remaining between them. CDR1 SGHTA and CDR2 FQGNSA come from the germline V gene. The CDR3 sequence is 13 residues long. The CDR3 protein is CASSTPRGYGYTF. The CDR3 DNA is TGTGCCAGCAGCACCCCGAGGGGCTATGGCTACACCTTC. The full variable domain, with the rest looked up from reference TRBV7-2 and TRBJ1-2, is GAGVSQSPSNKVTEKGKDVELRCDPISGHTALYWYRQSLGQGLEFLIYFQGNSAPDKSGLPSDRFSAERTGGSVSTLTIQRTQQEDSAVYLCASSTPRGYGYTFGSGTRLTVV.

This clonotype was seen only a few times. The J gene is TRBJ2-3, the V gene TRBV7-3; TRBD1 matches at 7 bases. J gave up 0 bases and V 5 bases, and 2 bases lay outside the gene matches. Germline V lookup: CDR1 SGHTA, CDR2 FQGTGA. The CDR3 sequence is 14 residues long. CDR3 in amino acids: CASSTQGSTDTQYF. The CDR3 DNA follows: TGTGCCAGCAGCACACAGGGGAGCACAGATACGCAGTATTTT. The full variable domain, with the rest looked up from reference TRBV7-3 and TRBJ2-3, is GAGVSQTPSNKVTEKGKYVELRCDPISGHTALYWYRQSLGQGPEFLIYFQGTGAADDSGLPNDRFFAVRPEGSVSTLKIQRTERGDSAVYLCASSTQGSTDTQYFGPGTRLTVL.

This clonotype was detected a few times. The chain has TRBV3-1 and TRBJ2-5; D is possibly TRBD1 (5 bases). This CDR3 comprises 17 residues. V lost 3 bases, J lost 1 base, and 18 bases lay in between. Germline V gives CDR1 LGHDT, CDR2 YNNKEL (reference sequence). For the CDR3, the DNA is TGTGCCAGCAGCCAGGCTAGACTGGACAAGATCCAAGAGACCCAGTACTTC. This codes for CASSQARLDKIQETQYF.

This clonotype was detected only a few times. The chain recombines TRBV20-1 with TRBJ2-5; TRBD2 matches at 9 bases. The length of the CDR3 is 14 residues. V lost 5 bases, J lost 5 bases, and 9 bases stayed unmatched. CDR1 DFQATT and CDR2 SNEGSKA come from the germline V gene (reference sequence). CDR3 amino acids: CSAEMAGGPETQYF. For the CDR3, the DNA is TGCAGTGCTGAGATGGCGGGAGGGCCGGAGACCCAGTACTTC.

This clonotype was seen a few times. The DNA is omitted, as the CDR3 cannot be located on it reliably, and the CDR3 follows TCRdb's listing. The chain uses TRBV6-6 and TRBJ2-7; whether TRBD1, the table's D call, matches the DNA was not checked. The length of the CDR3 is 13 amino acids, counting both ends. Germline loops: CDR1 MNHNY, CDR2 SVGAGI (reference sequence). The CDR3 spells CASSSIVGQGAHF.